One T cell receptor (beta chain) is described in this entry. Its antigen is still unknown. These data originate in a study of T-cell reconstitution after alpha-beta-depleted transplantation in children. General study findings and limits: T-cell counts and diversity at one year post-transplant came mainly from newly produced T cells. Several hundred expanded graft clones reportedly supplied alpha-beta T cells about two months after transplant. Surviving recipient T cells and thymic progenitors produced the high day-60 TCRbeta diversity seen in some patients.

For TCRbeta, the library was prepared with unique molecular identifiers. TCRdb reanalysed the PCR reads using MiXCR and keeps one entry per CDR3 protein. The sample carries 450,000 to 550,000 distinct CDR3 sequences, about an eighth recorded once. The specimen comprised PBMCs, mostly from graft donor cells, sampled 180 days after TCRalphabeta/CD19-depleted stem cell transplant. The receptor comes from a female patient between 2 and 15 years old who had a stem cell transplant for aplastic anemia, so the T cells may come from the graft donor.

CDR3 region: CASSLRAGGPGTGELFF. CDR3 in DNA: TGTGCCAGCAGCTTACGCGCGGGAGGGCCCGGGACCGGGGAGCTGTTTTTT. The chain couples TRBV7-7 to TRBJ2-2, with 9 nucleotides matching TRBD2. The CDR3 is made up of 17 amino acids. Germline V gene sequence: CDR1 SSHAT, CDR2 FNYEAQ (reference sequence). V was clipped by 2 bases and J by 5 bases; unmatched bases: 9.